Listed below are T cell receptor beta chains from one sample, sequenced in a study of blood T cell repertoires in COVID-19. The repertoire was sequenced with immunoSEQ multiplex PCR; TCRdb's copy has only in-frame clones and lacks some. The repertoire holds over 300,000 clones, with 80% to 90% as singletons. The sample comprised peripheral blood. Receptors originate from a woman in her fifties or sixties with acute or convalescent COVID-19. Each CDR3 is given with its conserved first and last residue. The D gene is left open where the match is weak.

TRBV11-2	TRBJ1-1	NA	TGTGCCAGCAGCTCACGCGAGAACACTGAAGCTTTCTTT	CASSSRENTEAFF
TRBV10-3	TRBJ2-7	NA	TGTGCCATCAGTGAGTCTAGCGGCCTCTACGAGCAGTACTTC	CAISESSGLYEQYF
TRBV4-3	TRBJ2-3	TRBD2	TGCGCCAGCAGCCAAGATCAGGTGACTAGCGGGAGTCCCACAGATACGCAGTATTTT	CASSQDQVTSGSPTDTQYF
TRBV3-1/TRBV3-2	TRBJ2-3	TRBD2	TGTGCCAGCAGCCAGGGCCCCGGGAGCGGGGGGGACACAGATACGCAGTATTTT	CASSQGPGSGGDTDTQYF
TRBV5-1	TRBJ2-7	NA	TGCGCCAGCAGCTGGACAGCGAATCCCTACGAGCAGTACTTC	CASSWTANPYEQYF
TRBV5-4	TRBJ1-1	NA	TGTGCTATGCGTGGGTACGGCGGAGTGACTGAAGCTTTCTTT	CAMRGYGGVTEAFF
TRBV4-2	TRBJ2-7	NA	TGTGCCAGCAGCCAAGAATTTTCGGGCTACGAGCAGTACTTC	CASSQEFSGYEQYF
TRBV7-6	TRBJ1-5	TRBD1	TGTGCCAGCAGCTTAGGACAGGGGGCTATTCAGCCCCAGCATTTT	CASSLGQGAIQPQHF
TRBV7-3	TRBJ2-1	TRBD2	TGTGCCAGCAGCTTAAAGGGACTAGCGGCCGAGCAGTTCTTC	CASSLKGLAAEQFF
TRBV7-9	TRBJ2-1	TRBD2	TGTGCCAGCAGCTTAGGGACTAGCGGGAGCATCGAGCAGTTCTTC	CASSLGTSGSIEQFF
TRBV9	TRBJ2-5	NA	TGTGCCAGCAGGCGTGGGTACGGGGGAGAGACCCAGTACTTC	CASRRGYGGETQYF